This TCR beta chain is drawn from a study of blood T cell repertoires in COVID-19. Study information: Samples taken during acute and convalescent COVID-19 were collected in the United States, Italy and Spain. Sample material is recorded as cDNA or gDNA derived from T cells, B-cell-depleted T cells, or PBMCs.

The germline V gene encodes CDR1 SGHDT and CDR2 YYEEEE. The V and J ends lost 3 bases and 7 bases, in that order; junction bases with no gene match: 4. This CDR3 is 15 amino acids long. Original handling: Researchers report that nucleated cell counts were estimated from reference gene primer amplification. TCRdb's copy holds only in-frame clones and misses some; the assay was immunoSEQ multiplex PCR. V, J and clone size are those of that table, while D and trimming were read from the DNA. This sample has about 16,000 clones, with approximately 91% found just once. This chain uses TRBV5-6 with TRBJ2-1, with 13 bases aligning to TRBD2. Sequenced material: peripheral blood. The clonotype comes from a man between 60 and 70 years old with acute or convalescent COVID-19. CDR3 amino acids: CASSSGLAGANEQFF. CDR3 DNA: TGTGCCAGCAGCTCCGGACTAGCGGGGGCTAATGAGCAGTTCTTC.